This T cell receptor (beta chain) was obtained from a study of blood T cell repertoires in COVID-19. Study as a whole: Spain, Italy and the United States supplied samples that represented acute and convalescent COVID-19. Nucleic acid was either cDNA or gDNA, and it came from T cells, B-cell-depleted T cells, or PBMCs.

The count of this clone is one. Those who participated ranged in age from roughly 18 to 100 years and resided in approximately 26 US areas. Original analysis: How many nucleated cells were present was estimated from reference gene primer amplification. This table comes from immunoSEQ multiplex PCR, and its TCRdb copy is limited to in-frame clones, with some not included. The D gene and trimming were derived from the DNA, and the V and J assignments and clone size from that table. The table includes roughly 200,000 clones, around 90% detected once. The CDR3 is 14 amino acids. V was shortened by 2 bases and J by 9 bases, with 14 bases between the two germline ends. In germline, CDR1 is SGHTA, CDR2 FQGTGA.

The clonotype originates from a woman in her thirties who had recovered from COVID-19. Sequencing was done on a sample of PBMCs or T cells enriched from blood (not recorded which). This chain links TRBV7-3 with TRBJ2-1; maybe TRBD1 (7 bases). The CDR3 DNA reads TGTGCCAGCAGCTTATCAGGGGGGTCCGGTGAGCAGTTCTTC. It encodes CASSLSGGSGEQFF.